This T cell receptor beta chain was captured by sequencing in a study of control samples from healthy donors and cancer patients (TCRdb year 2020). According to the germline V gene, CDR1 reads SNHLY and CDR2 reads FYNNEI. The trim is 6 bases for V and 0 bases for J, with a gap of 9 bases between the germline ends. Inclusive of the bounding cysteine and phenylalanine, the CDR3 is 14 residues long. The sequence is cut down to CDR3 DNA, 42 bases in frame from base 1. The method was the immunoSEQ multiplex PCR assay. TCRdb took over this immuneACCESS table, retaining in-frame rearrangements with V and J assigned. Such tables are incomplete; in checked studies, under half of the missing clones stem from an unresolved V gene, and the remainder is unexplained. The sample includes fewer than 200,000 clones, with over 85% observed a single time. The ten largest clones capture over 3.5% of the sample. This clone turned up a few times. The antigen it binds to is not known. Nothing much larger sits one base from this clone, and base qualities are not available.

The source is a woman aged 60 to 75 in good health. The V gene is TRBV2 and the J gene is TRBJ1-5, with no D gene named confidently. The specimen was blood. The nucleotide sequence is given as TGTGCCAGCAGGGCCGACATTAGCAATCAGCCCCAGCATTTT. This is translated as CASRADISNQPQHF.